Shown below are 23 T cell receptor beta chains from a single sample sequenced in a study of blood T cell repertoires in COVID-19. Sequencing was performed with immunoSEQ multiplex PCR; in TCRdb, only in-frame clones are kept and a portion is missing. The sample has 150,000 to 200,000 clones; more than 75% are singletons. Specimen: peripheral blood. The receptors here all came from an older woman with COVID-19, enrolled during active disease.

This chain links TRBV19 with TRBJ1-5, with 11 bases identical to TRBD1. Germline lookup yields CDR1 LNHDA and CDR2 SQIVND (reference sequence). The CDR3 loop spans 14 amino acids. The junction had 1 base not matched to a gene; V was cut back by 3 bases and J by 6 bases. The CDR3 loop reads CASSMGQGGQPQHF. The CDR3 nucleotides are TGTGCCAGTAGTATGGGACAGGGGGGTCAGCCCCAGCATTTT.

The chain recombines TRBV5-4 with TRBJ2-7, with unresolved D. The CDR3 contains 13 residues. Germline V CDR1 and CDR2: SGHNT, YYREEE (reference sequence). Between the trimmed V and J ends, which lost 1 base and 3 bases, there was a span of 8 bases. CDR3 DNA sequence: TGTGCCAGCAGCTTGTATAGCAGCTACGAGCAGTACTTC. Its translation is CASSLYSSYEQYF. The variable domain in full, with the rest retrieved from reference TRBV5-4 and TRBJ2-7, is ETGVTQSPTHLIKTRGQQVTLRCSSQSGHNTVSWYQQALGQGPQFIFQYYREEENGRGNFPPRFSGLQFPNYSSELNVNALELDDSALYLCASSLYSSYEQYFGPGTRLTVT.

The chain carries TRBV5-6 and TRBJ2-7; possibly TRBD1 for D (5 bases). The CDR3 covers 15 residues. Germline V gene data show CDR1 as SGHDT and CDR2 as YYEEEE. The germline V and J ends were trimmed by 0 bases and 5 bases, with 15 bases remaining between them. CDR3 loop: CASSLVGAPWDEQYF. CDR3 in DNA: TGTGCCAGCAGCTTGGTAGGGGCACCGTGGGACGAGCAGTACTTC.

V is TRBV5-1 and J is TRBJ1-5; 7 nucleotides agree with TRBD1. The CDR3 contains 15 residues. Germline V gene sequence: CDR1 SGHRS, CDR2 YFSETQ. J gave up 2 bases and V 0 bases, and 2 bases lay outside the gene matches. In nucleotides, the CDR3 is TGCGCCAGCAGCTTGGGGGACAGTGGCAATCAGCCCCAGCATTTT. Its protein product is CASSLGDSGNQPQHF. The full variable domain, rest sourced from reference TRBV5-1 and TRBJ1-5, is KAGVTQTPRYLIKTRGQQVTLSCSPISGHRSVSWYQQTPGQGLQFLFEYFSETQRNKGNFPGRFSGRQFSNSRSEMNVSTLELGDSALYLCASSLGDSGNQPQHFGDGTRLSIL.

This chain joins TRBV11-2 and TRBJ1-2; unclear D gene. V lost 0 bases and J lost 8, with 10 bases in between. The CDR3 loop spans 13 amino acids. Germline loops: CDR1 SGHAT, CDR2 FQNNGV. The CDR3 region has the DNA TGTGCCAGCAGCTTAGATTTAGCCGGCGGCTACACCTTC. This gives the protein CASSLDLAGGYTF. The variable domain in full, completed from reference TRBV11-2 and TRBJ1-2, reads EAGVAQSPRYKIIEKRQSVAFWCNPISGHATLYWYQQILGQGPKLLIQFQNNGVVDDSQLPKDRFSAERLKGVDSTLKIQPAKLEDSAVYLCASSLDLAGGYTFGSGTRLTVV.

The chain has TRBV9 and TRBJ2-3, with a tentative D call TRBD1 (5 bases). The germline V and J ends were trimmed by 3 bases and 3 bases, with 14 bases remaining between them. CDR1 and CDR2 from the germline V gene are SGDLS and YYNGEE. This CDR3 contains 15 residues. DNA for the CDR3: TGTGCCAGCAGCGCCCACGCAGGGCTTACAGATACGCAGTATTTT. Its protein is CASSAHAGLTDTQYF. The full variable domain, rest sourced from reference TRBV9 and TRBJ2-3, is DSGVTQTPKHLITATGQRVTLRCSPRSGDLSVYWYQQSLDQGLQFLIQYYNGEERAKGNILERFSAQQFPDLHSELNLSSLELGDSALYFCASSAHAGLTDTQYFGPGTRLTVL.

The V and J genes are TRBV9 and TRBJ2-4; D might be TRBD1 (5 bases). CDR3 length equals 12 residues. The V gene's germline CDR1 is SGDLS and CDR2 YYNGEE. Trimming pared 4 bases from V and 5 bases from J, leaving 7 bases between. DNA for the CDR3: TGTGCCAGCAGCTTGACAGAAAACATTCAGTACTTC. Translating it yields CASSLTENIQYF.

The chain couples TRBV7-3 to TRBJ2-3; weak D call: TRBD2 (5 bases). Trimming cost V 6 bases and J 2 bases, with 15 bases left between them. The CDR3 is made up of 15 amino acids. Germline V lookup: CDR1 SGHTA, CDR2 FQGTGA. The CDR3 DNA is TGTGCCAGCAGGTCGCCGGGGATTAACACAGATACGCAGTATTTT. Translated: CASRSPGINTDTQYF.

This clone was found once. The chain has TRBV7-9 and TRBJ2-4, with a weak D call TRBD2 (5 bases). The CDR3 is 13 residues long. V lost 5 bases and J 7 bases, leaving 12 bases between the germline ends. Germline V gene sequence: CDR1 SEHNR, CDR2 FQNEAQ (reference sequence). CDR3 sequence reads: CASSPGERNIQYF. In DNA, the CDR3 is TGTGCCAGCAGCCCTGGAGAGCGGAACATTCAGTACTTC.

V is TRBV30 and J is TRBJ1-6; D is possibly TRBD1 (6 bases). Germline V gene data show CDR1 as GTSNPN and CDR2 as SVGIG (reference sequence). This CDR3 is built from 13 residues. V was trimmed by 5 bases and J by 8 bases, leaving 13 bases between them. This CDR3 is CAWAGTPDSPLHF. CDR3 DNA sequence: TGTGCCTGGGCTGGGACACCGGATTCACCCCTCCACTTT.

V is TRBV7-3 and J is TRBJ2-7, with 7 bases lining up with TRBD2. V lost 1 base, J lost 2 bases, and 2 bases stayed unmatched. CDR1 and CDR2 (germline): SGHTA, FQGTGA. CDR3 size: 14 residues. DNA of the CDR3: TGTGCCAGCAGCTTAAGCGGGAGCCCCTACGAGCAGTACTTC. Its protein is CASSLSGSPYEQYF.

This clone was observed a few times. The chain links TRBV5-1 to TRBJ1-1; D is undetermined. Per the germline V gene, CDR1 is SGHRS and CDR2 is YFSETQ. The CDR3 has 15 residues. V was shortened by 1 base and J by 1 base, with 11 bases between the two germline ends. CDR3 sequence (DNA): TGCGCCAGCAGCTTGCAGGTCATGGCGAACACTGAAGCTTTCTTT. It encodes CASSLQVMANTEAFF.

V is TRBV18 and J is TRBJ2-7, with a weak D call TRBD1 (5 bases). Deletions cut 0 bases from V and 5 bases from J, with 11 bases between. Germline V CDR1 and CDR2: KGHSH, LQKENI. This CDR3 has 14 amino acids. The CDR3 coding sequence is TGTGCCAGCTCACCACCTCCAGGGATCAACGAGCAGTACTTC. Its protein product is CASSPPPGINEQYF. Combining the CDR3 with reference TRBV18 and TRBJ2-7 gives the whole variable domain NAGVMQNPRHLVRRRGQEARLRCSPMKGHSHVYWYRQLPEEGLKFMVYLQKENIIDESGMPKERFSAEFPKEGPSILRIQQVVRGDSAAYFCASSPPPGINEQYFGPGTRLTVT.

V gene TRBV7-8 combines with J gene TRBJ2-7; D is perhaps TRBD1 (6 bases). This CDR3 is built from 16 residues. Trimming took 2 bases from V and 0 from J, leaving 14 bases between them. Germline V gene lookup returns CDR1 SGHVS and CDR2 FQNEAQ. CDR3 residues: CASSLSSGTPSYEQYF. The CDR3 nucleotides are TGTGCCAGCAGCTTATCTTCCGGGACACCCTCCTACGAGCAGTACTTC.

This rearrangement joins TRBV14 to TRBJ2-2; possibly TRBD1 for D (6 bases). CDR3 length: 15 residues. Germline CDR1 and CDR2: SGHDN and FVKESK. The V end lost 2 bases, the J end lost 5 bases, and 12 bases lay between the germline ends. CDR3 residues: CASSQLTGLTGELFF. The CDR3 DNA is TGTGCCAGCAGCCAACTGACAGGCCTTACCGGGGAGCTGTTTTTT. Complete variable domain (other parts from reference TRBV14 and TRBJ2-2): EAGVTQFPSHSVIEKGQTVTLRCDPISGHDNLYWYRRVMGKEIKFLLHFVKESKQDESGMPNNRFLAERTGGTYSTLKVQPAELEDSGVYFCASSQLTGLTGELFFGEGSRLTVL.

The chain links TRBV19 to TRBJ1-2; D is unclear. CDR1 is LNHDA, CDR2 SQIVND, per germline (reference sequence). The CDR3 totals 15 residues. Between the trimmed V and J ends, which lost 0 bases and 0 bases, there was a span of 8 bases. This CDR3 is CASSIESRSNYGYTF. CDR3 in DNA: TGTGCCAGTAGTATAGAATCCAGATCTAACTATGGCTACACCTTC.

The chain joins TRBV2 to TRBJ2-7, with 11 bases matching TRBD1. With 6 bases clipped from V and 7 bases from J, the junction kept 11 bases outside the gene matches. CDR1 SNHLY and CDR2 FYNNEI come from the germline V gene. The CDR3 sequence is 15 residues long. The CDR3 region is CASSSGTGGTREQYF. Written as DNA, the CDR3 is TGTGCCAGCAGCTCCGGGACAGGGGGAACGCGGGAGCAGTACTTC.

CDR3 amino acids: CASQRQGADEQYF. For the CDR3, the DNA is TGTGCCAGTCAGCGGCAGGGGGCTGACGAGCAGTACTTC. The rearrangement joins TRBV3-1 (or the pseudogene TRBV3-2) to TRBJ2-7, with 8 bases fitting TRBD1. Unmatched junction bases numbered 9, after V lost 9 bases and J lost 5 bases. The CDR3 is 13 residues long. Germline loops: CDR1 LGHDT, CDR2 YNNKEL (reference sequence).

The rearrangement joins TRBV5-5 to TRBJ2-5, with 7 bases matching TRBD2. The ends lost 3 bases at V and 2 bases at J; junction bases unmatched: 7. From germline, CDR1 is SGHKS and CDR2 YYEKEE (reference sequence). The CDR3 totals 15 residues. The DNA of the CDR3 is TGTGCCAGCAGCTCCCGGGGTAGCGGGCAAGAGACCCAGTACTTC. Its protein product is CASSSRGSGQETQYF.

The CDR3: CASSQRQFTNEQYF. CDR3 coding DNA: TGTGCCAGCAGTCAACGACAGTTTACCAACGAGCAGTACTTC. The chain is built from TRBV27 and TRBJ2-7; possibly TRBD1 for D (5 bases). This CDR3 comprises 14 residues. V lost 5 bases, J lost 5 bases, and 16 bases lay in between. Germline assignment: CDR1 MNHEY and CDR2 SMNVEV (reference sequence).

J is TRBJ2-2 and V is TRBV11-2, with TRBD1 identical over 11 bases. Trimming cost V 3 bases and J 4 bases; bases outside gene matches: 4. The germline V gene encodes CDR1 SGHAT and CDR2 FQNNGV. The CDR3 runs to 16 residues. In DNA, the CDR3 is TGTGCCAGCAGCTTCTCCGGGACAGGGGGCACCGGGGAGCTGTTTTTT. This gives the protein CASSFSGTGGTGELFF.

J is TRBJ1-2 and V is TRBV28; the match to TRBD1 covers 10 bases. The trim removed 8 bases at V and 8 bases at J, leaving 11 bases unmatched. The CDR3 totals 14 residues. CDR1 MDHEN and CDR2 SYDVKM come from the germline V gene. The DNA for the CDR3 is TGTGCCAGCGGAACGACAGGGGGCGTAAAGGGCTACACCTTC. Encoded protein: CASGTTGGVKGYTF.

The chain combines TRBV5-3 with TRBJ1-2, with 8 bases matching TRBD1. TRBV5-3 is recorded as an ORF, its role being uncertain. The CDR3 has 14 residues. With V trimmed by 4 bases and J by 5 bases, 7 bases remained unmatched. CDR3 region: CARSPGQGRYGYTF. The CDR3 nucleotides are TGTGCCAGAAGCCCAGGACAGGGTCGGTATGGCTACACCTTC.